Listed here are 25 T cell receptor beta chains from one sample, sequenced in a study of beta chain bispecific antibodies for T cell cancers (dated by TCRdb to about 2021). Library preparation employed 5' RACE. Sequencing instrument: Illumina MiSeq. TCRdb reran the public reads through fastp at Q25 and MiXCR, keeping productive beta chains. CDR3 protein sequences are deduplicated, and each keeps its most common genes and DNA. This sample gives about 20,000 distinct CDR3 sequences in total; just over 2% of them show up just once. The top ten hold about 4.8% of the sample. The sample's treatment or condition, from its label and the paper: alpha-V12: anti-TRBV12 scFv linked to anti-CD3 scFv. T cells were expanded from blood mononuclear cells with anti-CD3 antibody OKT3 or CD3/CD28 Dynabeads for around three days. These receptors' antigens are unknown. What the research found in general, with its limitations: Compared with anti-CD19, anti-TRBV12 exposure reduced the TRBV12-3 share of total TRBV signal by roughly 99%; TRBV12-4 fell approximately 37%, not significantly. Every sequenced sample was a mix of normal T cells and leukemia cell line cells, and most of the targeted TRBV signal originated from the leukemia cells instead of the normal T cells.

Specimen: healthy donor T cells cultured with leukemia cells, collected from a culture containing a bispecific antibody targeting TCR Vbeta12. The receptors stem from a human donor in good health. Some clones in this sample may be carry-over from other donors' samples.

The table lists this clonotype with many counts. The J gene is TRBJ2-1, the V gene TRBV12-3 or TRBV12-4; possible D gene TRBD1, 5 bases. The V and J ends lost 5 bases and 1 base respectively, with 15 bases between them. CDR3 size: 16 residues. The chain's CDR3 is CASSVPAGNSYNEQFF. The CDR3 DNA reads as TGTGCCAGCAGTGTCCCAGCAGGGAATTCCTACAATGAGCAGTTCTTC.

This clonotype was seen repeatedly, ten times or more. The chain joins TRBV14 to TRBJ2-2; tentative D call: TRBD2 (6 bases). The CDR3 runs to 18 residues. The ends were cut back, 4 bases at V and 0 bases at J, with 18 bases in the middle. From germline, CDR1 is SGHDN and CDR2 FVKESK. CDR3 nucleotide sequence: TGTGCCAGCAGCCGAAAAGCGGGTATAGGTACGAACACCGGGGAGCTGTTTTTT. Protein sequence: CASSRKAGIGTNTGELFF.

This clonotype appeared many times. The V call is TRBV7-2, the J call TRBJ1-6, with D tentatively TRBD1 (6 bases). The germline V gene encodes CDR1 SGHTA and CDR2 FQGNSA. CDR3 length: 20 amino acids. Trimming took 2 bases from V and 0 from J, leaving 20 bases between them. CDR3 sequence (DNA): TGTGCCAGCAGCTTAACGGGGGGGCCTACTGAAATCTCCTATAATTCACCCCTCCACTTT. Its translation: CASSLTGGPTEISYNSPLHF.

This clonotype was recorded many times. This chain links TRBV5-6 with TRBJ1-2; no definite D call. Per the germline V gene, CDR1 is SGHDT and CDR2 is YYEEEE. The CDR3 has 14 amino acids. The germline V and J ends were trimmed by 0 bases and 5 bases, with 11 bases remaining between them. CDR3 sequence reads: CASSLVEDAYGYTF. CDR3 bases: TGTGCCAGCAGCTTGGTGGAGGACGCTTATGGCTACACCTTC.

This clonotype was counted ten times or more. The chain uses TRBV5-1 and TRBJ2-3; 8 bases line up with TRBD1. The V and J ends lost 5 bases and 2 bases, in that order; junction bases with no gene match: 7. Germline V CDR1 and CDR2: SGHRS, YFSETQ. The CDR3 sequence is 15 residues long. CDR3 amino acids: CASSARGQFTDTQYF. CDR3 in DNA: TGCGCCAGCAGTGCCAGGGGGCAGTTCACAGATACGCAGTATTTT.

This clonotype showed up many times. The chain recombines TRBV13 with TRBJ1-1; TRBD1 matches 7 bases. Germline CDR1 is PRHDT and CDR2 is FYEKMQ (reference sequence). The junction had 11 bases not matched to a gene; V was cut back by 5 bases and J by 5 bases. The CDR3 has 15 amino acids. The CDR3 loop is CASSPENRGGTEAFF. The CDR3 DNA reads TGTGCCAGCAGCCCCGAGAACAGGGGTGGTACTGAAGCTTTCTTT.

The table lists this clonotype with many counts. This chain joins TRBV3-1 and TRBJ2-7; D might be TRBD1 or TRBD2, each matching 5 bases. Trimming pared 0 bases from V and 0 bases from J, leaving 15 bases between. The CDR3 contains 17 residues. The germline CDR1 and CDR2 sequences are LGHDT and YNNKEL (reference sequence). CDR3 coding DNA: TGTGCCAGCAGCCAAGATCCTAATGGTGGGGGCTCCTACGAGCAGTACTTC. Translating gives CASSQDPNGGGSYEQYF.

In its sample, this clonotype was seen a few times. This rearrangement joins TRBV5-6 to TRBJ2-1; D uncertain. V was cut by 0 bases and J by 10 bases, with 8 bases left in between. CDR1 and CDR2 from the germline V gene are SGHDT and YYEEEE. The CDR3 is 12 residues long. CDR3: CASSLGVGEQFF. CDR3 in DNA: TGTGCCAGCAGCTTGGGGGTGGGGGAGCAGTTCTTC. The full variable domain, completed using reference TRBV5-6 and TRBJ2-1, is DAGVTQSPTHLIKTRGQQVTLRCSPKSGHDTVSWYQQALGQGPQFIFQYYEEEERQRGNFPDRFSGHQFPNYSSELNVNALLLGDSALYLCASSLGVGEQFFGPGTRLTVL.

At least ten counts were recorded for this clonotype. The rearrangement links TRBV28 to TRBJ2-1, with 10 positions matching TRBD2. Trimming at V came to 2 bases and at J to 6 bases, leaving 19 bases not matched to a gene. The CDR3 length is 20 residues. CDR1 and CDR2 (germline): MDHEN, SYDVKM. The CDR3 DNA is TGTGCCAGCAGTTTAAATCTAGCGGGGGAGTATATCCCCATAGGCAATGAGCAGTTCTTC. It is translated as CASSLNLAGEYIPIGNEQFF.

The J gene is TRBJ2-3, the V gene TRBV12-3 or TRBV12-4; D ambiguous. The ends were cut back, 3 bases at V and 6 bases at J, with 4 bases in the middle. The CDR3 loop spans 11 amino acids. CDR3 DNA: TGTGCCAGCAGTTTTTCTGATACGCAGTATTTT. This translates into CASSFSDTQYF.

This clonotype was seen many times. This chain joins TRBV7-3 and TRBJ2-1, with 14 bases aligning to TRBD2. Germline CDR1 is SGHTA and CDR2 is FQGTGA. The junction had 12 bases not matched to a gene; V was cut back by 1 base and J by 4 bases. There are 20 residues in the CDR3. The CDR3 protein is CASSLNSRLAGGIYYNEQFF. The CDR3 region has the DNA TGTGCCAGCAGCTTAAATTCCCGACTAGCGGGGGGGATCTATTACAATGAGCAGTTCTTC.

This clonotype was recorded at least ten times. This chain connects TRBV20-1 to TRBJ1-2; TRBD1 is a possible D gene (5 bases). Per germline, CDR1 DFQATT and CDR2 SNEGSKA (reference sequence). This CDR3 contains 15 residues. V lost 5 bases and J lost 0, with 16 bases in between. The CDR3 is CSAPISGGANYGYTF. The CDR3 DNA is TGCAGTGCTCCGATTTCGGGGGGAGCTAACTATGGCTACACCTTC.

Ten or more counts support this clonotype. The chain couples TRBV9 to TRBJ2-5; D possibly corresponds to TRBD1 (5 bases). The V and J ends lost 3 bases and 4 bases respectively, with 19 bases between them. CDR1 is SGDLS and CDR2 is YYNGEE in the germline V gene. The CDR3 runs to 16 residues. CDR3 amino acids: CASSAAWGLSGETQYF. CDR3 nucleotide sequence: TGTGCCAGCAGCGCCGCTTGGGGCCTCTCGGGAGAGACCCAGTACTTC.

This clonotype was observed at least ten times. The chain combines TRBV10-2 with TRBJ2-3, with 8 bases that match TRBD2. This CDR3 has 15 amino acids. Per the germline V gene, CDR1 is WSHSY and CDR2 is SAAADI. J lost 4 bases, V lost 1 base, and 4 bases had no gene match. The CDR3 DNA reads TGCGCCAGCAGTGAGTTGGATAGCGGGGCAGATACGCAGTATTTT. This sequence encodes CASSELDSGADTQYF.

This clonotype was counted at least ten times. The V call is TRBV10-1, the J call TRBJ2-1, with a possible D match to TRBD1 (5 bases). The CDR3 runs to 13 residues. Between the trimmed V and J ends, which lost 7 bases and 5 bases, there was a span of 12 bases. Germline CDR1 is WNHNN and CDR2 is SYGVQD (reference sequence). DNA for the CDR3: TGCGCCAGCAAGCCTGGGGCCAACAATGAGCAGTTCTTC. The encoded protein is CASKPGANNEQFF.

The rearrangement joins TRBV18 to TRBJ1-5, with 8 bases identical to TRBD1. CDR3 length equals 14 residues. Germline CDR1 reads KGHSH; CDR2 reads LQKENI. V lost 3 bases to trimming and J lost 4 bases; unmatched junction nucleotides: 2. DNA for the CDR3: TGTGCCAGCTCACCGGGACAGGTAAATCAGCCCCAGCATTTT. Translation gives CASSPGQVNQPQHF.

This clonotype was seen repeatedly, ten times or more. The chain has TRBV20-1 and TRBJ2-1; TRBD2 matches 8 bases. This CDR3 spans 14 amino acids. The V gene end was trimmed by 5 bases and the J gene end by 7 bases; junction bases not matched to a gene: 10. Germline lookup yields CDR1 DFQATT and CDR2 SNEGSKA (reference sequence). CDR3 DNA: TGCAGTGCTGTAGCGGGACTCCTAGGGAATGAGCAGTTCTTC. The encoded protein is CSAVAGLLGNEQFF.

Details on this clonotype: The CDR3 does not close with the conserved phenylalanine or tryptophan, likely indicating a read error. The chain has TRBV19 and TRBJ1-1, with D hard to call. From germline, CDR1 is LNHDA and CDR2 SQIVND (reference sequence). V lost 7 bases and J 7 bases, leaving 10 bases between the germline ends. The CDR3 is 11 residues long. The CDR3 is CASIFWGEAFL. For the CDR3, the DNA is TGTGCCAGTATTTTCTGGGGTGAAGCTTTCCTT.

This clonotype was counted many times. The chain has TRBV3-1 and TRBJ2-7, with no clear D. V dropped 3 bases and J dropped 5 bases, with 11 bases sitting between them. This CDR3 is 13 amino acids long. Germline CDR1 is LGHDT and CDR2 is YNNKEL (reference sequence). The CDR3 sequence: CASSQPSADEQYF. CDR3 in DNA: TGTGCCAGCAGCCAGCCATCCGCGGACGAGCAGTACTTC.

The table lists this clonotype with many counts. The rearrangement links TRBV7-8 to TRBJ2-7; the D gene is possibly TRBD1 (8 bases). The length of the CDR3 is 15 residues. V lost 4 bases and J 2 bases, leaving 15 bases between the germline ends. Looked up from germline, CDR1 is SGHVS and CDR2 is FQNEAQ. CDR3 sequence (DNA): TGTGCCAGCAGCTCAGGACAGGGAGGGACCTACGAGCAGTACTTC. This encodes CASSSGQGGTYEQYF.

Only a few counts were recorded for this clonotype. This chain joins TRBV5-4 and TRBJ1-1; no reliable D call. Trimming stripped 7 bases from V and 3 bases from J, with 16 bases between. The CDR3 is 14 amino acids. The germline gives CDR1 SGHNT, CDR2 YYREEE (reference sequence). CDR3 sequence: CASSISVPDTEAFF. For the CDR3, the DNA is TGTGCCAGCTCGATCTCCGTCCCGGACACTGAAGCTTTCTTT.

Relative to its sample, this clonotype is medium-sized. The rearrangement joins TRBV5-1 to TRBJ1-1, with D tentatively TRBD1 (5 bases). The length of the CDR3 is 15 residues. The germline CDR1 and CDR2 sequences are SGHRS and YFSETQ. Trimming removed 6 bases from V and 3 bases from J, with 18 bases in between. The CDR3 DNA sequence: TGCGCCAGCAACCCAAGAGGGGATGTGGACACTGAAGCTTTCTTT. Translation gives CASNPRGDVDTEAFF.

The chain has TRBV5-4 and TRBJ2-5; D not resolved. CDR1 and CDR2 from the germline V gene are SGHNT and YYREEE (reference sequence). The V end lost 0 bases, the J end lost 13 bases, and 7 bases lay between the germline ends. The CDR3 totals 10 residues. CDR3 nucleotides: TGTGCCAGCAGCTTGGAACCCCGGTACTTC. Translated: CASSLEPRYF.

V usage is TRBV5-6 and J usage is TRBJ2-7, with a weak D call TRBD1 (5 bases). This CDR3 spans 16 amino acids. CDR1 and CDR2 from the germline V gene are SGHDT and YYEEEE. The V and J ends lost 4 bases and 3 bases respectively, with 20 bases between them. CDR3 region: CASSPQPARAIYEQYF. CDR3 DNA: TGTGCCAGCAGCCCGCAACCGGCCAGGGCCATCTACGAGCAGTACTTC.

By frequency in the sample, this clonotype is medium-sized (0.01 to 0.1%). The rearrangement joins TRBV20-1 to TRBJ1-2, with D unresolved. CDR3 length equals 11 residues. In germline, CDR1 is DFQATT, CDR2 SNEGSKA (reference sequence). In DNA form, the CDR3 reads TGCAGGAGCGGGGTTTCCTCCGGCTACACCTTC. This sequence encodes CRSGVSSGYTF.